This T cell receptor beta chain came from a study of identical twins. This clonotype was observed a few times. Template switching (which added a universal primer site) was used, and cDNA carried unique molecular identifiers. TCRdb redid the calling of the 5' RACE reads with MiXCR, one entry per CDR3 protein. The sample has 500,000 to 550,000 distinct CDR3 sequences; under 25% are singletons. This CDR3 comprises 20 residues. CDR1 SGHAT and CDR2 FQNNGV come from the germline V gene. V gave up 2 bases and J gave up 1 base; unmatched junction bases: 15. These data are also associated with another study on yellow fever vaccine responses in identical twins.

The sequence was collected from a woman aged 18 to 35 in good health. The sequenced sample was CD4+ T cells sorted from blood. The V and J genes are TRBV11-2 and TRBJ2-1; TRBD2 matches at 9 bases. The CDR3 DNA reads TGTGCCAGCAGCTTAATTGCAGCGGGGGGTCGGTTTGGGTCCTACAATGAGCAGTTCTTC. Its translation is CASSLIAAGGRFGSYNEQFF.